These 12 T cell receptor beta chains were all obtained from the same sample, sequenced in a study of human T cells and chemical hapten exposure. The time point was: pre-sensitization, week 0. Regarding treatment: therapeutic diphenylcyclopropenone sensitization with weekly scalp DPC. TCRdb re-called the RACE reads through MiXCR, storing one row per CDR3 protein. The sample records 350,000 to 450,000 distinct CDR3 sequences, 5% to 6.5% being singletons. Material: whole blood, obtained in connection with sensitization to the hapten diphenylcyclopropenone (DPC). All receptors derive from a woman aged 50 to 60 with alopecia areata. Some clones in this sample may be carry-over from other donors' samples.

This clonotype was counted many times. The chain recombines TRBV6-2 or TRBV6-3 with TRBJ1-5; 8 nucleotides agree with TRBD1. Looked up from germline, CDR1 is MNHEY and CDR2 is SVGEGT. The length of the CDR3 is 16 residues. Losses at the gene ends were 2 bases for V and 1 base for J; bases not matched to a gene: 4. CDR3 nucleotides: TGTGCCAGCAGTTACGGGACAGGTGGAAGCAATCAGCCCCAGCATTTT. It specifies CASSYGTGGSNQPQHF.

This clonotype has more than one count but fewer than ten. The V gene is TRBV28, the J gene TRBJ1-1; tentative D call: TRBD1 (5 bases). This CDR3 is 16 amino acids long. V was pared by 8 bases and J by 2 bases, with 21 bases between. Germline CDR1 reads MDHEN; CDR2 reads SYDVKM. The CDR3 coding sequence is TGTGCCAGCTCCCTTTACGGGGCGCGTAAAAACACTGAAGCTTTCTTT. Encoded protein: CASSLYGARKNTEAFF.

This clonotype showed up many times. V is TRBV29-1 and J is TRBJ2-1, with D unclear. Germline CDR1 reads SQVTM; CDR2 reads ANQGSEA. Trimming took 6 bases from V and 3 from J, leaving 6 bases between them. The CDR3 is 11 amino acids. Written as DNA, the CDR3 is TGCAGCGTAGTTGACTACAATGAGCAGTTCTTC. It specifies CSVVDYNEQFF.

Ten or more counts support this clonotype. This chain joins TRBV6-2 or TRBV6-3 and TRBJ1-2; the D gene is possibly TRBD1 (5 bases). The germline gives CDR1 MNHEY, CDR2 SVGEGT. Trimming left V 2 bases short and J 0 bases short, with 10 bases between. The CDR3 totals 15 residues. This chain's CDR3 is CASSYPGTSNYGYTF. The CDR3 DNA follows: TGTGCCAGCAGTTACCCAGGGACGTCTAACTATGGCTACACCTTC.

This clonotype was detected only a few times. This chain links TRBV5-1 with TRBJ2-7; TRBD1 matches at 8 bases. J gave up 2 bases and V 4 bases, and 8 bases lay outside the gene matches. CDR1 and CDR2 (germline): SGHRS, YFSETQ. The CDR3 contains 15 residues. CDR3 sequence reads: CASSTDRVLTYEQYF. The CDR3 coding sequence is TGCGCCAGCAGCACGGACAGGGTCCTCACCTACGAGCAGTACTTC. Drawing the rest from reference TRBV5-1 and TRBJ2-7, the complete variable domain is KAGVTQTPRYLIKTRGQQVTLSCSPISGHRSVSWYQQTPGQGLQFLFEYFSETQRNKGNFPGRFSGRQFSNSRSEMNVSTLELGDSALYLCASSTDRVLTYEQYFGPGTRLTVT.

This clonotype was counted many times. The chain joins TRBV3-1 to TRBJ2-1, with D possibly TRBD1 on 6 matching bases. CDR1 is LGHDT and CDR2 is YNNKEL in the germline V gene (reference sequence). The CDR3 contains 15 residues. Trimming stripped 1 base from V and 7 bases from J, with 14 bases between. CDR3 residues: CASSQVTGRENEQFF. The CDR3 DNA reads TGTGCCAGCAGCCAAGTAACAGGGAGAGAAAATGAGCAGTTCTTC.

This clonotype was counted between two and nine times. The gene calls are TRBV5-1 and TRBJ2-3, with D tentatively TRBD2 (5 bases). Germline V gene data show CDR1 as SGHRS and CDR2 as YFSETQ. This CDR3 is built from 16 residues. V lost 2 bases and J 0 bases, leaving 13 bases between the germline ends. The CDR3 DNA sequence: TGCGCCAGCAGCTTCGGCCGGGATCCTAGCACAGATACGCAGTATTTT. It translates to CASSFGRDPSTDTQYF.

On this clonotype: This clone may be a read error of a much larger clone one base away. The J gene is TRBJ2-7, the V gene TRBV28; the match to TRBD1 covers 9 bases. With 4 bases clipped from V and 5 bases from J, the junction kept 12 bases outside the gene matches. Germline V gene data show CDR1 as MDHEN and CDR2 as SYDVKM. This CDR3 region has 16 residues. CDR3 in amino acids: CASSSYRGPLNHEQYF. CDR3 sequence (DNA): TGTGCCAGCAGTTCCTACAGGGGGCCCCTAAATCACGAGCAGTACTTC.

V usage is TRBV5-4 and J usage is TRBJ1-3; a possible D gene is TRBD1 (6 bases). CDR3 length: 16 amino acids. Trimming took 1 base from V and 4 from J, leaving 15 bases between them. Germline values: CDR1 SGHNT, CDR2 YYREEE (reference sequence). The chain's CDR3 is CASSLQGTVIGNTIYF. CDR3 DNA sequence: TGTGCCAGCAGCTTGCAGGGGACTGTGATAGGAAACACCATATATTTT.

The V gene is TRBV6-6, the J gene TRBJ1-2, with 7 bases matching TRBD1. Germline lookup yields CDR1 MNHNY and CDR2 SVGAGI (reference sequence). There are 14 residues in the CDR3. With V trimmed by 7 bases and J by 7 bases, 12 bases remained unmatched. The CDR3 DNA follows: TGTGCCAGCACTCTCCGTACAGGGGACGTTGGCTACACCTTC. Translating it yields CASTLRTGDVGYTF.

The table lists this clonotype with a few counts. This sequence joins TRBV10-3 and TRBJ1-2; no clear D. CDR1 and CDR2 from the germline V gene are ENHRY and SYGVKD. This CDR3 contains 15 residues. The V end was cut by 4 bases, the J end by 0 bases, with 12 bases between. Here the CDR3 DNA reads TGTGCCATCAGTGGACCCTCCACGTCTAACTATGGCTACACCTTC. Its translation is CAISGPSTSNYGYTF.

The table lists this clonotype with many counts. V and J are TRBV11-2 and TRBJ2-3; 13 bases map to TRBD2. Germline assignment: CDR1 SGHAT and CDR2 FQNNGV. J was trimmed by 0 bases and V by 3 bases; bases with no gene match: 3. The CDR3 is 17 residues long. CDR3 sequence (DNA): TGTGCCAGCAGCTTGGGACTAGCGGGAATTAGCACAGATACGCAGTATTTT. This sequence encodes CASSLGLAGISTDTQYF.